This is a list of T cell receptor beta chains from one sample in a study of blood T cell repertoires in COVID-19. Only in-frame clones appear in the TCRdb table, and some are missing; sequencing was by immunoSEQ multiplex PCR. This sample has more than 85,000 clones, with roughly 80% found just once. The sequenced material came from peripheral blood. All receptors come from a human donor in a cohort sampled during active or convalescent COVID-19. The CDR3 runs from the conserved cysteine through the conserved F or W. The D gene is left open where the match is weak. Some rows have no size entry. The others give once, few or many, or a class for an expanded clone.

d_gene	abundance	v_gene	j_gene	CDR3aa	CDR3nt
TRBD1	few	TRBV10-3	TRBJ2-1	CAIWGTGLGPGEQFF	TGTGCCATCTGGGGGACAGGGCTCGGGCCCGGTGAGCAGTTCTTC
NA	NA	TRBV2	TRBJ1-2	CASSHEERLEDYGYTF	TGTGCCAGCAGTCATGAGGAGAGGCTAGAGGATTATGGCTACACCTTC
TRBD1	NA	TRBV6-2/TRBV6-3	TRBJ1-2	CASSYGGTGGLPYGYTF	TGTGCCAGCAGTTACGGCGGGACAGGGGGCTTACCCTATGGCTACACCTTC
TRBD1	NA	TRBV6-5	TRBJ2-5	CASSYSGQGRETQYF	TGTGCCAGCAGTTACTCGGGACAGGGGCGGGAGACCCAGTACTTC
TRBD1	NA	TRBV19	TRBJ2-2	CASSISGTAQYTGELFF	TGTGCCAGTAGTATCTCCGGGACAGCCCAATACACCGGGGAGCTGTTTTTT
NA	NA	TRBV30	TRBJ1-2	CAWSVGYGYGYTF	TGTGCCTGGAGTGTCGGTTATGGCTATGGCTACACCTTC
TRBD2	NA	TRBV11-2	TRBJ2-1	CASSFSGGPYNEQFF	TGTGCCAGCAGCTTTAGCGGGGGTCCCTACAATGAGCAGTTCTTC
NA	few	TRBV21-1	TRBJ1-5	CASSYLEGANSNQPQHF	TGTGCCAGCAGCTACTTAGAGGGGGCGAATAGCAATCAGCCCCAGCATTTT
TRBD2	NA	TRBV6-2/TRBV6-3	TRBJ2-1	CASSRGLVEVEEQFF	TGTGCCAGCAGCCGGGGACTAGTAGAAGTAGAAGAGCAGTTCTTC
TRBD1	NA	TRBV28	TRBJ2-5	CASSTGQGGETQYF	TGTGCCAGCAGTACAGGACAGGGAGGAGAGACCCAGTACTTC
TRBD1	NA	TRBV9	TRBJ2-2	CASSLRTGGLFF	TGTGCCAGCAGCTTACGGACAGGGGGGCTGTTTTTT
NA	NA	TRBV5-1	TRBJ2-1	CASSLAGQGYDEQFF	TGCGCCAGCAGCTTGGCCGGTCAGGGTTACGATGAGCAGTTCTTC
TRBD2	NA	TRBV5-4	TRBJ2-1	CASSWGLALGNEQFF	TGTGCCAGCAGCTGGGGACTAGCCCTGGGGAATGAGCAGTTCTTC
NA	once	TRBV4-3	TRBJ2-3	CATKRDKYTDTQYF	TGCGCCACCAAGAGGGACAAATACACAGATACGCAGTATTTT
NA	NA	TRBV6-2/TRBV6-3	TRBJ2-4	CASSYSSSQGGTKAKNIQYF	TGTGCCAGCAGTTACTCGAGTAGCCAGGGGGGCACTAAAGCCAAAAACATTCAGTACTTC
TRBD2	NA	TRBV24-1	TRBJ2-1	CATSASTSGRVNEQFF	TGTGCCACCAGTGCCTCGACTAGCGGGAGAGTAAATGAGCAGTTCTTC
TRBD1	NA	TRBV4-3	TRBJ2-5	CASSWGTGSEETQYF	TGCGCCAGCAGCTGGGGGACAGGGAGCGAAGAGACCCAGTACTTC
TRBD1	few	TRBV5-4	TRBJ1-2	CASSLQGDRGYTF	TGTGCCAGCAGCTTACAGGGGGATCGTGGCTACACCTTC
NA	NA	TRBV19	TRBJ2-2	CASSMVLNTGELFF	TGTGCCAGTAGTATGGTCCTAAACACCGGGGAGCTGTTTTTT
TRBD1	NA	TRBV28	TRBJ2-1	CASSGSYYGTVHNEQFF	TGTGCCAGCAGTGGCTCATACTACGGGACAGTACACAATGAGCAGTTCTTC
TRBD1	NA	TRBV7-6	TRBJ2-5	CASSLSSGTGTETQYF	TGTGCCAGCAGCCTCTCTTCCGGGACAGGGACGGAGACCCAGTACTTC
TRBD1	NA	TRBV7-9	TRBJ1-1	CASSLAQGARAEAFF	TGTGCCAGCAGCTTAGCGCAGGGGGCGCGGGCTGAAGCTTTCTTT
NA	NA	TRBV6-2/TRBV6-3	TRBJ2-7	CASSYEAGIPYEQYF	TGTGCCAGCAGTTACGAAGCAGGGATTCCCTACGAGCAGTACTTC
NA	NA	TRBV15	TRBJ2-5	CATSRDLSVWSEQETQYF	TGTGCCACCAGCAGAGATCTGTCAGTGTGGTCAGAACAAGAGACCCAGTACTTC